Each of the 10 T cell receptor beta chains below was sequenced from the same sample in a study of T cell responses to AZD1222 COVID-19 vaccine. The assay was immunoSEQ multiplex PCR, and TCRdb's table has in-frame clones only and misses some. The sample holds roughly 140,000 clones; roughly 94% are singletons and the top ten take over 0.95%. The sample in question was peripheral blood, obtained on day 0 of AZD1222 vaccination. All receptors come from an adult in good health.

The rearrangement joins TRBV2 to TRBJ2-3, with TRBD2 matching over 10 bases. V dropped 8 bases and J dropped 5; count of bases not matched to a gene: 7. CDR1 and CDR2 from the germline V gene are SNHLY and FYNNEI. This CDR3 has 14 residues. CDR3 DNA sequence: TGTGCCAGCGTTACTAGCGGGACGAGAGATACGCAGTATTTT. Encoded protein: CASVTSGTRDTQYF.

The chain joins TRBV29-1 to TRBJ1-1; D possibly corresponds to TRBD1 (6 bases). CDR1 is SQVTM and CDR2 is ANQGSEA in the germline V gene. The V gene lost 1 base and the J gene lost 2 bases, with 11 bases spanning the gap. The CDR3 has 14 amino acids. CDR3: CSVEVTGFNTEAFF. DNA of the CDR3: TGCAGCGTTGAAGTAACAGGGTTTAACACTGAAGCTTTCTTT.

V gene TRBV7-9 combines with J gene TRBJ2-1, with TRBD2 identical over 13 bases. Germline CDR1 is SEHNR and CDR2 is FQNEAQ (reference sequence). V was pared by 7 bases and J by 6 bases, with 9 bases of the junction left unmatched. CDR3 length: 16 amino acids. The CDR3 loop reads CASITSGRAIRNEQFF. The CDR3 DNA reads as TGTGCCAGCATAACTAGCGGGAGGGCAATTCGCAATGAGCAGTTCTTC.

V is TRBV6-2 or TRBV6-3 and J is TRBJ2-5, with D unresolved. V lost 6 bases and J 6 bases, leaving 8 bases between the germline ends. The CDR3 consists of 11 residues. Germline CDR1 is MNHEY and CDR2 is SVGEGT. The CDR3 region is CASSQWKTQYF. The DNA of the CDR3 is TGTGCCAGCAGCCAGTGGAAGACCCAGTACTTC.

This chain links TRBV6-4 with TRBJ2-3; D possibly corresponds to TRBD2 (5 bases). Deletions cut 0 bases from V and 4 bases from J, with 8 bases between. Looked up from germline, CDR1 is MRHNA and CDR2 is SNTAGT. This CDR3 comprises 14 residues. CDR3 amino acids: CASSDSVGADTQYF. CDR3 bases: TGTGCCAGCAGTGACTCAGTGGGAGCAGATACGCAGTATTTT.

The chain has TRBV5-4 and TRBJ2-3; D not certain. Trimming cost V 6 bases and J 5 bases, with 13 bases left between them. The CDR3 runs 13 residues. Germline CDR1 is SGHNT and CDR2 is YYREEE (reference sequence). The CDR3 DNA follows: TGTGCCAGCAAGAGACCCCTAGAAGATACGCAGTATTTT. Translating it yields CASKRPLEDTQYF.

The chain combines TRBV6-5 with TRBJ1-6, with unresolved D. This CDR3 is built from 15 residues. In germline, CDR1 is MNHEY, CDR2 SVGAGI. With 4 bases removed from V and 8 bases from J, the gap between germline ends came to 15 bases. As DNA, the CDR3 is TGTGCCAGCAGTTGGATCTCGCGCGAAGATTCACCCCTCCACTTT. It translates to CASSWISREDSPLHF.

V and J are TRBV13 and TRBJ2-2; 7 bases align to TRBD1. The CDR3 extends over 17 amino acids. The junction had 12 bases not matched to a gene; V was cut back by 4 bases and J by 4 bases. Germline CDR1 and CDR2: PRHDT and FYEKMQ (reference sequence). This CDR3 is CASSSGRTGSGTGELFF. In DNA form, the CDR3 reads TGTGCCAGCAGCTCGGGCCGGACAGGAAGCGGCACCGGGGAGCTGTTTTTT.

The CDR3 reads CATLGSSNSPLHF. CDR3 DNA: TGTGCCACTTTGGGGAGCTCTAATTCACCCCTCCACTTT. The V and J genes are TRBV19 and TRBJ1-6, with unresolved D. V was pared by 10 bases and J by 6 bases, with 13 bases between. The CDR3 totals 13 residues. Germline V gene lookup returns CDR1 LNHDA and CDR2 SQIVND (reference sequence).

CDR3 DNA sequence: TGTGCCATCAGAAGGGAAGAGCACAATTCACCCCTCCACTTT. Amino acids: CAIRREEHNSPLHF. The genes are TRBV10-3 and TRBJ1-6, with D uncertain. CDR3 size: 14 residues. Trimming stripped 6 bases from V and 7 bases from J, with 13 bases between. Looked up from germline, CDR1 is ENHRY and CDR2 is SYGVKD.